One T cell receptor beta chain is described in this entry. The antigen it recognizes is unknown. Within one base of it there is no much larger clone, and no base qualities were kept. The CDR3 covers 16 residues, taking in both the cysteine and the phenylalanine. Only the CDR3 DNA stays, 48 bases, in frame from base 1. Trimming removed 1 base from V and 10 bases from J, leaving 17 bases between the germline ends. For CDR1 and CDR2, the germline V gene lists SGHTA and FQGNSA. This record belongs to a study of shared clonotypes between healthy human individuals (dated by TCRdb to about 2020). About the full investigation: A couple of women and three men aged 18 to 49 years were included in the cohort. For each donor, CD4 naive and CD4 memory were each run on three plates, CD8 naive on two plates, and CD8 memory on one plate. Blood TCR repertoires of about five healthy adults were deeply sequenced to estimate repertoire size and the extent of clonotype sharing between individuals. To increase sequencing depth and limit assay-specific biases, different laboratories used diverse techniques to prepare libraries and sequence TCR repertoires. Between about 0.85 and 9.5 billion PBMCs per donor were obtained by leukapheresis.

The donors were healthy, HIV-negative adults with no recently reported acute infections or vaccinations. All donors were Caucasian adults living in Nashville, Tennessee, USA. CD4+ T cells were enriched by magnetic negative selection, after which naive cells were positively selected on CD45RA and the negative fraction was taken as the memory subset. Blood was collected by leukapheresis, and PBMCs were isolated by Ficoll-Histopaque density gradient centrifugation and then cryopreserved in liquid nitrogen vapor phase. Analytical flow cytometry was used to check the purity and quantity of each magnetically sorted T cell population. Genomic DNA was isolated from every sorted fraction and measured by UV absorbance on a Nanodrop 2000c. General findings and caveats noted by the study authors: Approximately 5% of naive CD4, around 4% of naive CD8, 2% to 2.5% of memory CD4, and less than 0.45% of memory CD8 clonotypes were shared across a few donors. Even with the large sequencing depth, rarefaction of the sorted-subset datasets indicated that sequencing was incomplete. Based on pairwise subsampling, the degree of clonotype sharing among donors was expected to be affected by sequencing depth. Sampling was restricted to blood, and TCR repertoires in tissues likely differ from the TCR repertoires found in blood. Larger estimated clonotype richness was generally found for naive subsets than for memory subsets. Compared with non-shared clonotypes, clonotypes shared by all four sorted-subset donors had higher generation probabilities. The small number of donors limited the genetic and exposure-history diversity represented.

Using the deep immunoSEQ assay, TCR CDR3 regions were amplified from genomic DNA by multiplex PCR. Extracted genomic DNA from each cell subset was spread evenly across all wells of several immunoSEQ 96-well plates, with each plate serving as a replicate. For sorted subsets, 200 to 250 ng of genomic DNA, equivalent to some 30,000 T cell genomes, went into each replicate PCR. Purified libraries were measured with a Qubit 3.0 fluorometer, size-checked on a Bioanalyzer 2100, and measured again with the KAPA Library Quantification kit. Each immunoSEQ 96-well plate was sequenced on its own single-read 150-cycle Illumina NextSeq 550 flow cell. The authors processed their data as follows. Because the immunoSEQ output held only junctional sequences and lacked quality scores, the filtering could not match the filtering applied to full-length reads. To assign V/J genes and CDR3, sequences were annotated against IMGT germline references using PyIR, a Python wrapper for IgBLAST v1.9. Reads were filtered out if the reads had weak V/J assignments (E-value above 1e-6), no CDR3, stop codons, out-of-frame junctions, or ambiguous translated residues. V3J clonotypes were defined by identical inferred V gene, J gene, and CDR3 amino acid sequence. The percentage overlap between two repertoires was calculated by dividing the number of shared unique clonotypes by the size of the smaller repertoire. Richness of each repertoire was evaluated using RTK rarefaction, the Chao1 estimator, and Recon v2.1 estimates of unobserved clonotypes. OLGA was used to compute generation probabilities for all TCRbeta clonotypes that the gDNA method yielded from a handful of donors. This immuneACCESS table, as held by TCRdb, lists in-frame sequences with V and J called but not all clones. Of the missing ones, under half trace to an unresolved V gene in checked studies; the others have no known cause. V, J and clone size are taken as reported in that table, and D and trimming were inferred from the DNA itself. The sample table records about 2.4 million clones; more than 90% of these occur just once. The ten largest clones capture roughly 0.14% of the sample.

This receptor was identified in a man between 18 and 29 years old in good health. The V and J segments used are TRBV7-2 and TRBJ1-6; the D gene is perhaps TRBD1, on 6 matching bases. The sequenced sample consisted of naive CD4+ T cells sorted from blood. What the cell subset or site label conveys for this sample: CD45RA+ positively selected. The nucleotide sequence reads as follows: TGTGCCAGCAGCTTAGGATTAGGAGGGGGAGGATCACCCCTCCACTTT. The encoded protein is CASSLGLGGGGSPLHF. The full variable domain, with segments outside the CDR3 supplied by the reference TRBV7-2 and TRBJ1-6 proteins, appears as GAGVSQSPSNKVTEKGKDVELRCDPISGHTALYWYRQSLGQGLEFLIYFQGNSAPDKSGLPSDRFSAERTGGSVSTLTIQRTQQEDSAVYLCASSLGLGGGGSPLHFGNGTRLTVT.